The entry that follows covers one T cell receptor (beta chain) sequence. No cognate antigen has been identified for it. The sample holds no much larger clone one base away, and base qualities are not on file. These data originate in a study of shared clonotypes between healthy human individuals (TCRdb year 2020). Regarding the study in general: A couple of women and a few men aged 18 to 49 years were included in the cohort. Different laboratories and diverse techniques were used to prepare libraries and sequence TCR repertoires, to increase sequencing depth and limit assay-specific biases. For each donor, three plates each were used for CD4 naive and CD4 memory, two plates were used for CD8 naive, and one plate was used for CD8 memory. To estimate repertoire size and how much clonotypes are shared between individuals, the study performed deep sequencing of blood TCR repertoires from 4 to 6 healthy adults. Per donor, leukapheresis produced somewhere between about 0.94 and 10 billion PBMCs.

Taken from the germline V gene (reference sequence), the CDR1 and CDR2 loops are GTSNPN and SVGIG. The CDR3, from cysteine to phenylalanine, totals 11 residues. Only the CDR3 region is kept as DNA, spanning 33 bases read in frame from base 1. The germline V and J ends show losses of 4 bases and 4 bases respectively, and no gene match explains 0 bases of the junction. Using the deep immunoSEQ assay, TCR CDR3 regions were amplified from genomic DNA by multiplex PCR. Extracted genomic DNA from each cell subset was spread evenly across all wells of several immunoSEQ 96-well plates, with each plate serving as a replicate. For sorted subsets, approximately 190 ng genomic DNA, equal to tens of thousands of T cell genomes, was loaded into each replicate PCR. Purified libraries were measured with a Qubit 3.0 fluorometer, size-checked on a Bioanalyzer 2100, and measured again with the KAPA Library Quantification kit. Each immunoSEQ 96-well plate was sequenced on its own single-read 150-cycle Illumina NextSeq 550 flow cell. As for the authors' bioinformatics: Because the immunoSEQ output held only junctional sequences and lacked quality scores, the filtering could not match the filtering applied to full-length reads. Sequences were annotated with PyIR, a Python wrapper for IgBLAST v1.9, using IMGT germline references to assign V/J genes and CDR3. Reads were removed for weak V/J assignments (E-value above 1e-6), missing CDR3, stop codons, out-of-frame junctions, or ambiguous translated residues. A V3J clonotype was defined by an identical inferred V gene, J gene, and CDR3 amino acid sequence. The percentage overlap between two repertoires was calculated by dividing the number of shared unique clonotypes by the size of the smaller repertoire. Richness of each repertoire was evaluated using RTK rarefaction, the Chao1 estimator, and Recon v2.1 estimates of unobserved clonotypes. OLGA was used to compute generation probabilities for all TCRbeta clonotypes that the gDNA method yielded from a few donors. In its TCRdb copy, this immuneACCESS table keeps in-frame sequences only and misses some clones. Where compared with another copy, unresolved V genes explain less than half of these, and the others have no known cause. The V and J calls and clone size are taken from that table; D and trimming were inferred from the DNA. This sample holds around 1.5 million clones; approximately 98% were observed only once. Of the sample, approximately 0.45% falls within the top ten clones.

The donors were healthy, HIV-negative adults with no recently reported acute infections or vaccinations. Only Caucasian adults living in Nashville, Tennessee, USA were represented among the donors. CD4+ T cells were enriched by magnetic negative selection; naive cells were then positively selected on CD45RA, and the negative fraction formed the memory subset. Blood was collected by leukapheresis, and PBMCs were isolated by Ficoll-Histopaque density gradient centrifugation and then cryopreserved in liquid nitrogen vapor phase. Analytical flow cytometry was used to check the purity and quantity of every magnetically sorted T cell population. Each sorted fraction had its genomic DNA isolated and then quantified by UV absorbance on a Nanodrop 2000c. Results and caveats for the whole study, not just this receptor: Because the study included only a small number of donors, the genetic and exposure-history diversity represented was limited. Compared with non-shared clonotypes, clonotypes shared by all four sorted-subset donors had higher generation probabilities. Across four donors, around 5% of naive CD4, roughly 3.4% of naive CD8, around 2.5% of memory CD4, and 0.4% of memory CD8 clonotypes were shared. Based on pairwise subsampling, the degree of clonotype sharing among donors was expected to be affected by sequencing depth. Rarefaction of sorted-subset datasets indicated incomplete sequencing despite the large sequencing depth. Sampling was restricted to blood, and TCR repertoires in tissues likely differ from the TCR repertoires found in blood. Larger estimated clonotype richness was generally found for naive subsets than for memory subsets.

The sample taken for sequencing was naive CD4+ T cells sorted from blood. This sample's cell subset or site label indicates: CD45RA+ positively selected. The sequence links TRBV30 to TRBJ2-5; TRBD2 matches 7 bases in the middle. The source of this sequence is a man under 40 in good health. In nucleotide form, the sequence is TGTGCCTGGATAGCGGGAGAGACCCAGTACTTC. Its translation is CAWIAGETQYF.